The 32 T cell receptor beta chains in this list originate from one sample, sequenced in a study of CD4+ T cells in melanoma. Clones were sequenced by immunoSEQ multiplex PCR, and TCRdb holds only the in-frame ones, with some missing. Of approximately 20,000 clones listed, about four fifths are singletons. Specimen: cells from a culture (not recorded whether cultured in vitro). These receptors originate from a human donor with melanoma.

V gene TRBV5-1 combines with J gene TRBJ2-1; D may be TRBD1 (6 bases). CDR3 length: 18 residues. V lost 0 bases, J lost 7 bases, and 23 bases lay in between. CDR1 is SGHRS and CDR2 is YFSETQ in the germline V gene. CDR3 region: CASSLGVELSQGGNEQFF. The CDR3 DNA sequence: TGCGCCAGCAGCTTGGGGGTAGAGTTATCACAGGGTGGTAATGAGCAGTTCTTC.

This chain joins TRBV7-3 and TRBJ2-1, with D hard to call. Germline-derived CDR1 and CDR2 are SGHTA and FQGTGA. The CDR3 spans 15 residues. V lost 5 bases to trimming and J lost 1 base, with 12 bases between them. CDR3 nucleotide sequence: TGTGCCAGCAGCCAGGTAGTGGGGTCCTACAATGAGCAGTTCTTC. Protein product: CASSQVVGSYNEQFF.

The table lists this clone with a few counts. This chain joins TRBV6-6 and TRBJ2-7, with 7 positions matching TRBD2. Per the germline V gene, CDR1 is MNHNY and CDR2 is SVGAGI (reference sequence). Trimming at V came to 7 bases and at J to 2 bases, leaving 5 bases not matched to a gene. The CDR3 covers 13 residues. The CDR3 DNA sequence: TGTGCCAGCATTGCAGCGGGGACCTACGAGCAGTACTTC. Encoded protein: CASIAAGTYEQYF.

The count of this clone is one. V is TRBV19 and J is TRBJ1-1, with TRBD1 matching over 7 bases. The CDR3 has 17 amino acids. V was clipped by 3 bases and J by 0 bases; unmatched bases: 10. Germline V CDR1 and CDR2: LNHDA, SQIVND (reference sequence). The CDR3 nucleotides read TGTGCCAGTAGTATTGAGGGGGCCAGGGCTGTGAACACTGAAGCTTTCTTT. This codes for CASSIEGARAVNTEAFF.

The V call is TRBV2, the J call TRBJ1-3, with TRBD1 as a possible D gene (5 bases). Germline V gene lookup returns CDR1 SNHLY and CDR2 FYNNEI. V shed 6 bases and J shed 7 bases, with 13 bases lying between them. The CDR3 is 13 amino acids. CDR3 nucleotide sequence: TGTGCCAGCAGCCTCGAGAGGGGCAACACCATATATTTT. Translation: CASSLERGNTIYF. The full variable domain, rest sourced from reference TRBV2 and TRBJ1-3, is EPEVTQTPSHQVTQMGQEVILRCVPISNHLYFYWYRQILGQKVEFLVSFYNNEISEKSEIFDDQFSVERPDGSNFTLKIRSTKLEDSAMYFCASSLERGNTIYFGEGSWLTVV.

This rearrangement joins TRBV5-1 to TRBJ2-5; maybe TRBD2 (6 bases). Germline loops: CDR1 SGHRS, CDR2 YFSETQ. Trimming cost V 6 bases and J 3 bases, with 15 bases left between them. This CDR3 has 14 amino acids. CDR3 sequence: CASTLSGPEETQYF. CDR3 sequence (DNA): TGCGCCAGCACCCTAAGCGGGCCCGAAGAGACCCAGTACTTC.

This clone was recorded a few times. This chain uses TRBV5-1 with TRBJ2-7, with D perhaps given as TRBD1 or TRBD2 (5 bases each). V was shortened by 0 bases and J by 4 bases, with 14 bases between the two germline ends. The V gene's germline CDR1 is SGHRS and CDR2 YFSETQ. There are 15 residues in the CDR3. The CDR3 nucleotides read TGCGCCAGCAGCTTGGGAACTCGAGGGGATTACGAGCAGTACTTC. This codes for CASSLGTRGDYEQYF.

This chain links TRBV11-2 with TRBJ1-1; no clear D gene. Trimming cost V 5 bases and J 0 bases, with 10 bases left between them. Germline V gene data show CDR1 as SGHAT and CDR2 as FQNNGV. The CDR3 sequence is 14 residues long. For the CDR3, the DNA is TGTGCCAGCAGCCGGTCGGTTCTGAACACTGAAGCTTTCTTT. It encodes CASSRSVLNTEAFF.

The chain employs TRBV30 and TRBJ1-5; no clear D. This CDR3 is built from 15 residues. Trimming took 0 bases from V and 2 from J, leaving 11 bases between them. Germline-derived CDR1 and CDR2 are GTSNPN and SVGIG (reference sequence). This CDR3 reads CAWSVVGFGNQPQHF. CDR3 coding DNA: TGTGCCTGGAGTGTAGTGGGGTTTGGCAATCAGCCCCAGCATTTT.

The count of this clone is one. The chain recombines TRBV5-5 with TRBJ2-7, with 9 bases matching TRBD2. The junction had 14 bases not matched to a gene; V was cut back by 4 bases and J by 6 bases. This CDR3 spans 16 amino acids. In germline, CDR1 is SGHKS, CDR2 YYEKEE (reference sequence). CDR3 loop: CASSLGRFASGVEQYF. Written as DNA, the CDR3 is TGTGCCAGCAGCCTGGGCCGGTTTGCTAGCGGGGTCGAGCAGTACTTC.

CDR3 loop: CASSARLGQPRETQYF. The CDR3 DNA reads as TGTGCCAGCAGCGCAAGACTAGGCCAACCTCGGGAGACCCAGTACTTC. The chain carries TRBV7-9 and TRBJ2-5, with a weak D call TRBD2 (6 bases). Per the germline V gene, CDR1 is SEHNR and CDR2 is FQNEAQ (reference sequence). V was cut by 5 bases and J by 5 bases, with 21 bases left in between. The CDR3 extends over 16 amino acids.

For the CDR3, the DNA is TGCGCCAGCAGCTTGGAGGACCCAGGCACAGATACGCAGTATTTT. Its translation is CASSLEDPGTDTQYF. The chain links TRBV5-1 to TRBJ2-3; D is unresolved. The CDR3 is 15 amino acids. Germline loops: CDR1 SGHRS, CDR2 YFSETQ. Trimming took 0 bases from V and 1 from J, leaving 9 bases between them.

The chain is built from TRBV5-5 and TRBJ1-2; maybe TRBD1 (5 bases). The CDR3 has 13 amino acids. The germline V gene encodes CDR1 SGHKS and CDR2 YYEKEE (reference sequence). V was cut by 6 bases and J by 5 bases, with 14 bases left in between. CDR3 residues: CASNLGGRYGYTF. The CDR3, as DNA: TGTGCCAGCAACCTGGGGGGTCGGTATGGCTACACCTTC.

This clone was found a few times. The chain recombines TRBV11-2 with TRBJ2-7; D unclear. Germline V gene lookup returns CDR1 SGHAT and CDR2 FQNNGV. This CDR3 has 11 residues. Trimming removed 5 bases at V and 3 bases at J, with 5 bases between. The CDR3 loop reads CASSLVYEQYF. The CDR3 DNA reads as TGTGCCAGCAGCCTCGTCTACGAGCAGTACTTC.

This clone showed up just a few times. The chain has TRBV5-1 and TRBJ2-7, with TRBD2 matching 10 bases. The trim removed 3 bases at V and 3 bases at J, leaving 3 bases unmatched. CDR3 size: 14 residues. Looked up from germline, CDR1 is SGHRS and CDR2 is YFSETQ. The DNA for the CDR3 is TGCGCCAGCAGCTCCATAGCGGGGGGCTACGAGCAGTACTTC. It translates to CASSSIAGGYEQYF.

This sequence joins TRBV5-4 and TRBJ2-5, with TRBD1 matching over 10 bases. The CDR3 spans 15 residues. The J segment lost 5 bases and the V segment lost 1 base, leaving 5 bases of the junction unmatched. Germline assignment: CDR1 SGHNT and CDR2 YYREEE (reference sequence). The CDR3 nucleotides read TGTGCCAGCAGCTTGCGACAGGGGGCAGGGGAGACCCAGTACTTC. Translated, it gives CASSLRQGAGETQYF.

This chain joins TRBV29-1 and TRBJ2-7; 8 bases are a match to TRBD1. Trimming removed 4 bases from V and 3 bases from J; junction bases left unmatched: 5. The germline V gene has CDR1 SQVTM and CDR2 ANQGSEA. The CDR3 is 13 residues long. The CDR3 DNA follows: TGCAGCGTTGCCGGACAGGGATACTACGAGCAGTACTTC. As protein: CSVAGQGYYEQYF.

This chain joins TRBV6-5 and TRBJ2-7; 7 bases are shared with TRBD1. The length of the CDR3 is 14 residues. CDR1 is MNHEY and CDR2 is SVGAGI in the germline V gene. J gave up 0 bases and V 6 bases, and 5 bases lay outside the gene matches. CDR3 protein: CASSSTGDSYEQYF. CDR3 sequence (DNA): TGTGCCAGCAGCTCCACAGGGGACTCCTACGAGCAGTACTTC.

V gene TRBV11-2 combines with J gene TRBJ2-5; the D is unclear. V was cut by 1 base and J by 3 bases, with 9 bases left in between. The CDR3 length is 14 residues. Germline V gene sequence: CDR1 SGHAT, CDR2 FQNNGV. The CDR3 is CASSLGPTKETQYF. As DNA, the CDR3 is TGTGCCAGCAGCTTAGGCCCGACAAAAGAGACCCAGTACTTC.

This clone was seen just once. The chain is built from TRBV19 and TRBJ2-7; 10 bases line up with TRBD1. Germline V gene data show CDR1 as LNHDA and CDR2 as SQIVND (reference sequence). V shed 3 bases, J shed 6 bases, and the junction held 8 bases outside the gene matches. The CDR3 is 15 amino acids. The CDR3 here is CASSMTGTGDVEQYF. The CDR3, as DNA: TGTGCCAGTAGTATGACCGGGACAGGGGACGTCGAGCAGTACTTC.

In its sample, this clone was seen once. The rearrangement joins TRBV5-1 to TRBJ2-1; D unclear. V dropped 2 bases and J dropped 3 bases, with 9 bases sitting between them. The CDR3 has 14 amino acids. Germline values: CDR1 SGHRS, CDR2 YFSETQ. The CDR3 here is CASSLLMDYNEQFF. The CDR3 coding sequence is TGCGCCAGCAGCTTACTCATGGACTACAATGAGCAGTTCTTC.

J is TRBJ1-4 and V is TRBV7-6; D is undetermined. Deletions cut 5 bases from V and 3 bases from J, with 16 bases between. Looked up from germline, CDR1 is SGHVS and CDR2 is FNYEAQ. The CDR3 runs 16 residues. CDR3 residues: CASSPGRHISNEKLFF. CDR3 bases: TGTGCCAGCAGCCCAGGCAGGCACATTTCTAATGAAAAACTGTTTTTT.

The chain carries TRBV7-2 and TRBJ1-5, with 8 bases lining up with TRBD1. This CDR3 contains 15 residues. The J segment lost 5 bases and the V segment lost 3 bases, leaving 6 bases of the junction unmatched. Per germline, CDR1 SGHTA and CDR2 FQGNSA. CDR3 sequence: CASSLTGTGYQPQHF. CDR3 nucleotide sequence: TGTGCCAGCAGCTTGACCGGGACAGGCTATCAGCCCCAGCATTTT.

This clone came up a few times. This chain connects TRBV6-1 to TRBJ2-2, with TRBD2 as a possible D gene (6 bases). V shed 1 base and J shed 0 bases, with 6 bases lying between them. The V gene's germline CDR1 is MNHNS and CDR2 SASEGT. The CDR3 is 15 residues long. CDR3 in DNA: TGTGCCAGCAGTGAAGGGGGGGCGAACACCGGGGAGCTGTTTTTT. It yields the protein CASSEGGANTGELFF.

The chain is built from TRBV6-1 and TRBJ2-5, with 7 nucleotides matching TRBD1. The germline gives CDR1 MNHNS, CDR2 SASEGT. The CDR3 extends over 13 amino acids. The V gene end was trimmed by 7 bases and the J gene end by 5 bases; junction bases not matched to a gene: 7. The CDR3 region is CASTRQGWETQYF. The CDR3, as DNA: TGTGCCAGCACGAGACAGGGTTGGGAGACCCAGTACTTC.

The chain is built from TRBV14 and TRBJ2-1; D unresolved. With 6 bases removed from V and 7 bases from J, the gap between germline ends came to 10 bases. Germline CDR1 is SGHDN and CDR2 is FVKESK. This CDR3 region has 12 residues. CDR3 nucleotide sequence: TGTGCCAGCAGGGGCGGTGATAATGAGCAGTTCTTC. Translating gives CASRGGDNEQFF.

J is TRBJ1-5 and V is TRBV25-1; tentatively, D is TRBD1 (6 bases). V shed 3 bases and J shed 7 bases, with 10 bases lying between them. The CDR3 has 13 amino acids. CDR1 is MGHDK and CDR2 is SYGVNS in the germline V gene. CDR3 residues: CASSEGGRQPQHF. As DNA, the CDR3 is TGTGCCAGCAGTGAGGGGGGCCGGCAGCCCCAGCATTTT.

V usage is TRBV5-1 and J usage is TRBJ2-7, with 8 positions matching TRBD1. Looked up from germline, CDR1 is SGHRS and CDR2 is YFSETQ. The trim removed 2 bases at V and 3 bases at J, leaving 7 bases unmatched. There are 15 residues in the CDR3. CDR3 region: CASSFLQGGFYEQYF. CDR3 nucleotides: TGCGCCAGCAGCTTTTTACAGGGGGGATTCTACGAGCAGTACTTC.

The chain has TRBV5-6 and TRBJ1-2; D might be TRBD1 (5 bases). Per germline, CDR1 SGHDT and CDR2 YYEEEE. Trimming took off 2 bases at V and 7 bases at J, with 9 bases between the two ends. The CDR3 runs to 12 residues. The chain's CDR3 is CASSFGGGGYTF. The DNA of the CDR3 is TGTGCCAGCAGCTTTGGGGGTGGTGGCTACACCTTC.

This rearrangement joins TRBV19 to TRBJ2-6, with unresolved D. Trimming cost V 1 base and J 0 bases, with 10 bases left between them. The CDR3 extends over 17 amino acids. Germline values: CDR1 LNHDA, CDR2 SQIVND (reference sequence). CDR3 sequence: CASSIGGANSGANVLTF. CDR3 coding DNA: TGTGCCAGTAGTATAGGTGGAGCGAACTCTGGGGCCAACGTCCTGACTTTC.

This clone was detected only a few times. This rearrangement joins TRBV10-3 to TRBJ1-6; 8 bases agree with TRBD1. The germline V gene encodes CDR1 ENHRY and CDR2 SYGVKD. The CDR3 covers 13 residues. The ends lost 10 bases at V and 15 bases at J; junction bases unmatched: 14. Written as DNA, the CDR3 is TGTGCCACGCTACAGGGGGATAGGATGGTCCTCCACTTT. Residues: CATLQGDRMVLHF.

The V call is TRBV11-2, the J call TRBJ1-2; D is unresolved. The V end was cut by 5 bases, the J end by 7 bases, with 20 bases between. Germline CDR1 SGHAT, CDR2 FQNNGV. CDR3 length: 15 residues. Here the CDR3 reads CASSGVRAASGGYTF. For the CDR3, the DNA is TGTGCCAGCAGCGGAGTCCGGGCCGCCTCAGGTGGCTACACCTTC.